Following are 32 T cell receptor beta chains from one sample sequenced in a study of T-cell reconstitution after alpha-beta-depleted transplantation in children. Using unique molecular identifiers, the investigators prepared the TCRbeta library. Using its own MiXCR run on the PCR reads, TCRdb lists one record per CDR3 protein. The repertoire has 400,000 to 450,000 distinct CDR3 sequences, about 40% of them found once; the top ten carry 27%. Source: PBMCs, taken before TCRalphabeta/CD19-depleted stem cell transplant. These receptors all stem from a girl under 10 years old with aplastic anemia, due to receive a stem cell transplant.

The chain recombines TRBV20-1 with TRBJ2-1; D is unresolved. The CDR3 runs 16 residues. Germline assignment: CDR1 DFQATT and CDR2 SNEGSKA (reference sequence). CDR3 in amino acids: CSSWRLPPGSYNEQFF. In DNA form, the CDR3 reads TGCAGCTCCTGGCGCCTGCCTCCTGGTTCCTACAATGAGCAGTTCTTC.

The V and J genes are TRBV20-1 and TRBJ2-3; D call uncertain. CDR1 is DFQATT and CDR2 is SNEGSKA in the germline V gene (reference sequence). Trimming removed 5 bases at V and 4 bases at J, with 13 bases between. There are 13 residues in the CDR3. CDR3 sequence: CSALLPPPDTQYF. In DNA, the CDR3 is TGCAGTGCTCTCCTTCCACCCCCAGATACGCAGTATTTT.

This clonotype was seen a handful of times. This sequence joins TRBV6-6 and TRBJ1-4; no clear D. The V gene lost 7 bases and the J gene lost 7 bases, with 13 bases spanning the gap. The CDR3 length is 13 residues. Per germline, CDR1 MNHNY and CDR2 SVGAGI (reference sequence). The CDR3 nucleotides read TGTGCCAGCACTCTCCCGGGAGGTGAAAAACTGTTTTTT. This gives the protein CASTLPGGEKLFF.

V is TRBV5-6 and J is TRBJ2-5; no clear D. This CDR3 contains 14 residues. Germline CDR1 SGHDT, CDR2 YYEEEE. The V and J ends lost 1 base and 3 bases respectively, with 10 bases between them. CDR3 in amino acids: CASSLRSMEETQYF. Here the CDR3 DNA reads TGTGCCAGCAGCTTGCGCTCCATGGAAGAGACCCAGTACTTC.

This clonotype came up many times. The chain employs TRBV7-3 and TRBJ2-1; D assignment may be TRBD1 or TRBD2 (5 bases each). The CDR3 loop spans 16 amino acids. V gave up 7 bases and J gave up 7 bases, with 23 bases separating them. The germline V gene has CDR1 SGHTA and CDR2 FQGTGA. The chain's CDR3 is CASTGRGCLEGNEQFF. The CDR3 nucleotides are TGTGCCAGCACCGGCAGAGGGTGCCTTGAGGGGAATGAGCAGTTCTTC. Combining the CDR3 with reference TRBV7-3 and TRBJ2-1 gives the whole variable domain GAGVSQTPSNKVTEKGKYVELRCDPISGHTALYWYRQSLGQGPEFLIYFQGTGAADDSGLPNDRFFAVRPEGSVSTLKIQRTERGDSAVYLCASTGRGCLEGNEQFFGPGTRLTVL.

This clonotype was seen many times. The CDR3 region has the DNA TGTGCCAGCGCCTCTGGGGGGGCCAACGTCCTGACTTTC. Amino acid sequence: CASASGGANVLTF. J is TRBJ2-6 and V is TRBV3-1; no definite D call. Trimming cost V 8 bases and J 4 bases, with 9 bases left between them. Germline CDR1 LGHDT, CDR2 YNNKEL (reference sequence). This CDR3 contains 13 residues.

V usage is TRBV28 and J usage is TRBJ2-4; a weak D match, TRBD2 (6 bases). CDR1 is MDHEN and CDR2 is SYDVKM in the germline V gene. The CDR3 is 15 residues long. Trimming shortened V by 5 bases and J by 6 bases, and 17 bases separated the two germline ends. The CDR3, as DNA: TGTGCCAGCAGTCCGGACCGCGTGGAGGGAAACATTCAGTACTTC. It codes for CASSPDRVEGNIQYF.

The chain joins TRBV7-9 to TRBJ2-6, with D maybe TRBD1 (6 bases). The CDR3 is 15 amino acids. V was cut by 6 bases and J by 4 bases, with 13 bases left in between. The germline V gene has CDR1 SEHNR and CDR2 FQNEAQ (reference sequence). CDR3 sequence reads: CASRYRATGANVLTF. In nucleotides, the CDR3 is TGTGCCAGCAGGTACAGGGCAACCGGGGCCAACGTCCTGACTTTC. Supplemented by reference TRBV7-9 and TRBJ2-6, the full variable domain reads DTGVSQNPRHKITKRGQNVTFRCDPISEHNRLYWYRQTLGQGPEFLTYFQNEAQLEKSRLLSDRFSAERPKGSFSTLEIQRTEQGDSAMYLCASRYRATGANVLTFGAGSRLTVL.

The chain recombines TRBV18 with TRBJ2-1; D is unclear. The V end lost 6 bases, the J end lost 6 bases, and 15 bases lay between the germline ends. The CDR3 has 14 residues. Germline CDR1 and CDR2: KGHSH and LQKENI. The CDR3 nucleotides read TGTGCCAGCTCCCCGAGTCCCTCCACCAATGAGCAGTTCTTC. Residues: CASSPSPSTNEQFF. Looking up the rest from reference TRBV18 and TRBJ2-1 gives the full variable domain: NAGVMQNPRHLVRRRGQEARLRCSPMKGHSHVYWYRQLPEEGLKFMVYLQKENIIDESGMPKERFSAEFPKEGPSILRIQQVVRGDSAAYFCASSPSPSTNEQFFGPGTRLTVL.

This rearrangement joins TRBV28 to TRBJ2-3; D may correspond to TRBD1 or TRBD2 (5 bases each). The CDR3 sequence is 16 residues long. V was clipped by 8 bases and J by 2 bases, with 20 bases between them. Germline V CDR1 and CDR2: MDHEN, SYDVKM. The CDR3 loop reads CASLAATGTNTDTQYF. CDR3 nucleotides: TGTGCCAGCCTCGCTGCTACCGGGACCAACACAGATACGCAGTATTTT. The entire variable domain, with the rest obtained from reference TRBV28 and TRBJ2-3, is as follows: DVKVTQSSRYLVKRTGEKVFLECVQDMDHENMFWYRQDPGLGLRLIYFSYDVKMKEKGDIPEGYSVSREKKERFSLILESASTNQTSMYLCASLAATGTNTDTQYFGPGTRLTVL.

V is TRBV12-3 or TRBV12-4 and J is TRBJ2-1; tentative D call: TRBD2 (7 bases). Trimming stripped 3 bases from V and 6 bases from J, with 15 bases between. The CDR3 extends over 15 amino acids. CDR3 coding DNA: TGTGCCAGCAGTTTGCTAGCGGAGGGGGGCAATGAGCAGTTCTTC. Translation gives CASSLLAEGGNEQFF.

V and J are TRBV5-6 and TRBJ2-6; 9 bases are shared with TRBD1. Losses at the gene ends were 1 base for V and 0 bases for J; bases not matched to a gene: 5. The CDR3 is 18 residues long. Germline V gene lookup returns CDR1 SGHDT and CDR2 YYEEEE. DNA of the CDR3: TGTGCCAGCAGCTTGTGGGGACAGGGTTTCTCTGGGGCCAACGTCCTGACTTTC. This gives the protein CASSLWGQGFSGANVLTF.

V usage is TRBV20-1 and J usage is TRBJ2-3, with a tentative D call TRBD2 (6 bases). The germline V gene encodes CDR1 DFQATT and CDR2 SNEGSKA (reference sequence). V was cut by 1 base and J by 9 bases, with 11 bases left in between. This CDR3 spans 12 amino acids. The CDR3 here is CSARVEGRTQYF. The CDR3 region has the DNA TGCAGTGCTAGAGTCGAGGGGAGGACGCAGTATTTT.

CDR3 sequence (DNA): TGTGCCAGCACGGACGGGACTATAGAACACCCGGGTGAGCAGTTCTTC. Residues: CASTDGTIEHPGEQFF. This sequence joins TRBV28 and TRBJ2-1, with 7 bases identical to TRBD2. The trim removed 7 bases at V and 9 bases at J, leaving 18 bases unmatched. Germline V CDR1 and CDR2: MDHEN, SYDVKM. The CDR3 contains 16 residues.

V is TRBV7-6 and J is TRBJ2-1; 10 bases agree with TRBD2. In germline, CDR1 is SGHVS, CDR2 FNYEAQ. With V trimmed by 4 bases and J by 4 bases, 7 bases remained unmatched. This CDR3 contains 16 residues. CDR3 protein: CASSSRTSGAYNEQFF. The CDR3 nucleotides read TGTGCCAGCAGCTCCAGGACTAGCGGAGCTTACAATGAGCAGTTCTTC.

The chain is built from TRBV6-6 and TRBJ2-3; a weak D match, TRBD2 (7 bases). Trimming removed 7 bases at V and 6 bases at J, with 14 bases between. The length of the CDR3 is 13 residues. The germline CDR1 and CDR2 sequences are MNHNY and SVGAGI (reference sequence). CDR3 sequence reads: CASTDGGADTQYF. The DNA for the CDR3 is TGTGCCAGCACCGATGGGGGGGCTGATACGCAGTATTTT.

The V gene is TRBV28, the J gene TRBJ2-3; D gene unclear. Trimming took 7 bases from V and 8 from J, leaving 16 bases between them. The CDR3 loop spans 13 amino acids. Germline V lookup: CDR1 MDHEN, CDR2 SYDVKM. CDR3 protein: CASTEGNPSTQYF. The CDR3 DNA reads TGTGCCAGCACGGAAGGGAACCCAAGTACGCAGTATTTT.

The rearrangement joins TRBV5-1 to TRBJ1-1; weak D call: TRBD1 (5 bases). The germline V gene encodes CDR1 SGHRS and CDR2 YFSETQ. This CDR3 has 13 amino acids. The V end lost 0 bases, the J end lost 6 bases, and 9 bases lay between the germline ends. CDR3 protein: CASSLVGRPEAFF. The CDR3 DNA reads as TGCGCCAGCAGCTTGGTGGGGCGTCCTGAAGCTTTCTTT. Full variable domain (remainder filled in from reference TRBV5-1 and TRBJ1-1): KAGVTQTPRYLIKTRGQQVTLSCSPISGHRSVSWYQQTPGQGLQFLFEYFSETQRNKGNFPGRFSGRQFSNSRSEMNVSTLELGDSALYLCASSLVGRPEAFFGQGTRLTVV.

CDR3 region: CASRKHMVENEQFF. As DNA, the CDR3 is TGTGCCAGCAGAAAACACATGGTAGAGAATGAGCAGTTCTTC. The genes are TRBV28 and TRBJ2-1; unclear D gene. The CDR3 is 14 amino acids. Germline CDR1 MDHEN, CDR2 SYDVKM. V was clipped by 6 bases and J by 7 bases, with 16 bases between them.

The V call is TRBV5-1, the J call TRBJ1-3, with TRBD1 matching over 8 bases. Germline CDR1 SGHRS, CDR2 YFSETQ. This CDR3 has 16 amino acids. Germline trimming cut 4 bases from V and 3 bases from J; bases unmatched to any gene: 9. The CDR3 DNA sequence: TGCGCCAGCAGCGCCGGACAGGGAAGCTTTGGAAACACCATATATTTT. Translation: CASSAGQGSFGNTIYF.

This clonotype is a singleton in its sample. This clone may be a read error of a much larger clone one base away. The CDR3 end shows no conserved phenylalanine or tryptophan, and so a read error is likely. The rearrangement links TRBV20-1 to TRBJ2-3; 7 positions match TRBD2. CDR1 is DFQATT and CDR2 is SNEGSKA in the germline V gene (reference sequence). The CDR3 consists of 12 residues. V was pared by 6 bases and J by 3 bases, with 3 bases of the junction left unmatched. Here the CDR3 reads CSAWRETDTQYL. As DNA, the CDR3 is TGCAGTGCATGGCGGGAGACAGATACGCAGTATTTA.

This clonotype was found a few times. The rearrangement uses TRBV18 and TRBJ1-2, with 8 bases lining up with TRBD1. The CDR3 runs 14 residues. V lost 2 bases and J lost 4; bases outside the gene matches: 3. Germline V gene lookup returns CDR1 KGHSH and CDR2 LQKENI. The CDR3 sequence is CASSPRTGSYGYTF. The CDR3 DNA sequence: TGTGCCAGCTCACCAAGGACAGGGAGCTATGGCTACACCTTC.

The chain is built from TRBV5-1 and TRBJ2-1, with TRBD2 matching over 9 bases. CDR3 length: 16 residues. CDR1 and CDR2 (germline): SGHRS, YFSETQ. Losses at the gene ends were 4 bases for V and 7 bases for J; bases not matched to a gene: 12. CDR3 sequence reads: CASSRTTSGLWNEQFF. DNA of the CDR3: TGCGCCAGCAGCCGTACTACTAGCGGGCTATGGAATGAGCAGTTCTTC.

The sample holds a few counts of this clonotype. Here the CDR3 DNA reads TGTGCCAGCAGCTTAATCACAGGGCTTCAAGAGACCCAGTACTTC. Its translation: CASSLITGLQETQYF. V gene TRBV7-9 combines with J gene TRBJ2-5; possible D gene TRBD1, 6 bases. CDR1 is SEHNR, CDR2 FQNEAQ, per germline (reference sequence). Trimming left V 2 bases short and J 2 bases short, with 12 bases between. The CDR3 runs to 15 residues.

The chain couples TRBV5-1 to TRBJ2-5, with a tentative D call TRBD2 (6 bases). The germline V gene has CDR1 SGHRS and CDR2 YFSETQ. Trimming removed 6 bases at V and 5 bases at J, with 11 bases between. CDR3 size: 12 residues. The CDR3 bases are TGCGCCAGCACGGCGGGGATGGAGACCCAGTACTTC. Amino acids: CASTAGMETQYF.

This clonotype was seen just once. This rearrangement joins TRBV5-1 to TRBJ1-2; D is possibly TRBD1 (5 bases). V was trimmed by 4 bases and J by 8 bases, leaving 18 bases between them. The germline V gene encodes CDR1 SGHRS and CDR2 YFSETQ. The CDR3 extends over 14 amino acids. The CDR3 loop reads CASSPRGRRDGYTF. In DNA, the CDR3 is TGCGCCAGCAGCCCCCGGGGCAGGAGGGACGGCTACACCTTC. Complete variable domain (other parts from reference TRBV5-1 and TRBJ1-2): KAGVTQTPRYLIKTRGQQVTLSCSPISGHRSVSWYQQTPGQGLQFLFEYFSETQRNKGNFPGRFSGRQFSNSRSEMNVSTLELGDSALYLCASSPRGRRDGYTFGSGTRLTVV.

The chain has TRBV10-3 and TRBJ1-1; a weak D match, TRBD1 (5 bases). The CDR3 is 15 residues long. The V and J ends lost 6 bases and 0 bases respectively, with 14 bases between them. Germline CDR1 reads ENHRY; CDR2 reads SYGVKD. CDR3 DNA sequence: TGTGCCATCAGGAAGGCAGGGACCATGAACACTGAAGCTTTCTTT. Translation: CAIRKAGTMNTEAFF.

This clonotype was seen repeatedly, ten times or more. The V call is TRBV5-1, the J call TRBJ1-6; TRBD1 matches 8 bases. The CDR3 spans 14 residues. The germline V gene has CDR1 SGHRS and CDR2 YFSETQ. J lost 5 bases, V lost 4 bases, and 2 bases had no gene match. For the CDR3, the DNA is TGCGCCAGCAGCCCGACAGGGGATAATTCACCCCTCCACTTT. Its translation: CASSPTGDNSPLHF.

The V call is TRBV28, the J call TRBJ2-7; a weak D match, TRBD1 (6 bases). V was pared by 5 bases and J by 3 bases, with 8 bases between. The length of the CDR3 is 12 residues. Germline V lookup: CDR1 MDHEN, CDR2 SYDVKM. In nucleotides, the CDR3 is TGTGCCAGCAGTATACAGGGCTACGAGCAGTACTTC. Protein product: CASSIQGYEQYF.

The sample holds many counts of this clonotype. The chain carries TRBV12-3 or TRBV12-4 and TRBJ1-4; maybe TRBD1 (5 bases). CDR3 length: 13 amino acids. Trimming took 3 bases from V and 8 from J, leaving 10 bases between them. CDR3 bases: TGTGCCAGCAGTTTCGGGCAGGGCGAAAAACTGTTTTTT. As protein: CASSFGQGEKLFF.

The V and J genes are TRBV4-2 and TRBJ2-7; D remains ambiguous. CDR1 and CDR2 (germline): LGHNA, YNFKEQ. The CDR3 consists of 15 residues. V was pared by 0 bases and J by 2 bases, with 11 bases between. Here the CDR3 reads CASSQEDASAYEQYF. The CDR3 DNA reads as TGTGCCAGCAGCCAAGAAGACGCATCGGCCTACGAGCAGTACTTC.

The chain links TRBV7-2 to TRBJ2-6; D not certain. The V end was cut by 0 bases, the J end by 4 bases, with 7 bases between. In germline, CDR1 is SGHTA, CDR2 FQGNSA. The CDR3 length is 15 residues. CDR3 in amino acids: CASSLAVYGANVLTF. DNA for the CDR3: TGTGCCAGCAGCTTAGCGGTCTACGGGGCCAACGTCCTGACTTTC.